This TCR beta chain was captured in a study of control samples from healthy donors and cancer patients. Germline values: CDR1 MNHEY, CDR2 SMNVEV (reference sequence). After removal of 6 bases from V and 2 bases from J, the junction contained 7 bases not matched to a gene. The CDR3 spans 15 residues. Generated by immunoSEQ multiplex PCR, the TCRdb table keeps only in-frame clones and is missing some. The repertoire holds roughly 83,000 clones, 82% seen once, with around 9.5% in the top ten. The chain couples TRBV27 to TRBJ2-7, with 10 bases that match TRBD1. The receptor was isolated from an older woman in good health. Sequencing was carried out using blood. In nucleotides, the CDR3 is TGTGCCAGCAGCAGCCCCGGGACAGGGGCCTACGAGCAGTACTTC. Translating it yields CASSSPGTGAYEQYF.